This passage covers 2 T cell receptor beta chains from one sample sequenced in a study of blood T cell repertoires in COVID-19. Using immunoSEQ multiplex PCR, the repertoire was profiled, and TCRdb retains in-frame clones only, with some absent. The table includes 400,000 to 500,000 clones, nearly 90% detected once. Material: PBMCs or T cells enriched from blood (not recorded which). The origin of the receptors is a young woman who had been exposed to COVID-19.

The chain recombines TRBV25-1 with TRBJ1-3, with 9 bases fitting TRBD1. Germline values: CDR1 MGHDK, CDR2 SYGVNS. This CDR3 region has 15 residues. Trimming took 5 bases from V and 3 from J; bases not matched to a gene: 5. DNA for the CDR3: TGTGCCAGCAGTCCTACAGGGGGCCTTGGAAACACCATATATTTT. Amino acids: CASSPTGGLGNTIYF.

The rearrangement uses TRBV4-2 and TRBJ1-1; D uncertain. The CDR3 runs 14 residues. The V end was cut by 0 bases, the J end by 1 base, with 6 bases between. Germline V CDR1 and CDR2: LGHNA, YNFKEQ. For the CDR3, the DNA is TGTGCCAGCAGCCAAGAAGAGTGGAACACTGAAGCTTTCTTT. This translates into CASSQEEWNTEAFF.